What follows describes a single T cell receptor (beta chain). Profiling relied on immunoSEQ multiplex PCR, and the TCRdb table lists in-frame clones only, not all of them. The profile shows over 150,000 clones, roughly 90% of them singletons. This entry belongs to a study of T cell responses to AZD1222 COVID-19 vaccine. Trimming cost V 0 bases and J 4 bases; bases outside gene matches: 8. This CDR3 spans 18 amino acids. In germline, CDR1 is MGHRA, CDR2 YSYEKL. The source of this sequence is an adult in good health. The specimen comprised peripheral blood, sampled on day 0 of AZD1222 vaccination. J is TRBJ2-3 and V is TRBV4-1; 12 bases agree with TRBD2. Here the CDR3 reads CASSQDTIASGRADTQYF. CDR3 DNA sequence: TGCGCCAGCAGCCAAGATACGATTGCTAGCGGGAGGGCAGATACGCAGTATTTT.